There are many counts of the clone carrying this TCR beta chain. Looked up from germline, CDR1 is SGDLS and CDR2 is YYNGEE. This CDR3 has 13 residues. V shed 4 bases and J shed 5 bases, with 9 bases lying between them. This specimen comes from a study of human T cells and chemical hapten exposure. Unique molecular identifiers were attached to individual cDNA molecules during library preparation. TCRdb fed the RACE reads into MiXCR, producing one record per CDR3 protein. The data show 95,000 to 150,000 distinct CDR3 sequences, roughly 15% seen once. The time point is: patch test 1, 2 weeks after DPC sensitization. Treatment specified: therapeutic diphenylcyclopropenone sensitization with weekly scalp DPC. The donor pool consisted of alopecia patients aged 18 to 70 years, considered suitable for DPC.

This TCR came from a man between 18 and 35 years old with alopecia areata. Some clones in this sample may be carry-over from other donors' samples. Specimen: whole blood, collected in connection with sensitization to the hapten diphenylcyclopropenone (DPC). The chain has TRBV9 and TRBJ2-2; D may correspond to TRBD1 or TRBD2 (5 bases each). CDR3 bases: TGTGCCAGCAGCCCTTGGGGGACCGGGGAGCTGTTTTTT. Encoded protein: CASSPWGTGELFF.